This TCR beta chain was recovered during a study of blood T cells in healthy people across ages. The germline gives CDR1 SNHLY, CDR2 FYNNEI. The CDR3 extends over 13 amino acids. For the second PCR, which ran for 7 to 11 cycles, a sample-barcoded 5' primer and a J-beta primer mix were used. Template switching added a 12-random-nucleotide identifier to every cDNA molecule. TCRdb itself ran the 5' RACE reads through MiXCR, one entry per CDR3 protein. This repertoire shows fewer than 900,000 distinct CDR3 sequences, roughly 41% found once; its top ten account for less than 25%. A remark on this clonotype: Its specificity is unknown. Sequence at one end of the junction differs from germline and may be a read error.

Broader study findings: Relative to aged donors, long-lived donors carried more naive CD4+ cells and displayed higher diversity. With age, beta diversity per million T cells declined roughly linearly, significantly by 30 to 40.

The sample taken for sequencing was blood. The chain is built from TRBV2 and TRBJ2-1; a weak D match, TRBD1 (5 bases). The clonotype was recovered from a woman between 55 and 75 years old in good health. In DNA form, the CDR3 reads TGTGCCAGCAGGGAAGACAGTTCGTGGGGGCAGTTCTTC. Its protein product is CASREDSSWGQFF.